The rows below give T cell receptor beta chains drawn from one sample of a study of cytomegalovirus exposure and HLA in healthy donors. Data came from immunoSEQ multiplex PCR; TCRdb stores just in-frame clones and leaves some out. Listed are over 65,000 clones; around 1.1% falls within the top ten. The sample taken for sequencing was PBMCs. Receptor source: a woman aged 25 to 45 in good health and CMV-seronegative. The CDR3 runs from the conserved cysteine through the conserved F or W. The D gene is left open where the match is weak.

v_gene	j_gene	d_gene	CDR3nt	CDR3aa
TRBV25-1	TRBJ2-5	NA	TGTGCCAGCAGTGATAACCCGGAGGGACCTCAAGAGACCCAGTACTTC	CASSDNPEGPQETQYF
TRBV5-1	TRBJ1-1	TRBD1	TGCGCCAGCAGCATTCAGGGGGACTTAACTGAAGCTTTCTTT	CASSIQGDLTEAFF
TRBV19	TRBJ2-2	NA	TGTGCCAGTAGCCCTGGGACTCTATCCGCGAACACCGGGGAGCTGTTTTTT	CASSPGTLSANTGELFF
TRBV4-1	TRBJ2-7	TRBD1	TGCGCCAGCAGCCAAGAGGACAGGAGCCCTTACGAGCAGTACTTC	CASSQEDRSPYEQYF
TRBV7-8	TRBJ1-2	TRBD1	TGTGCCAGCAGCCAATACCGATTCCGCCGAGACAGGGGGCGAGACTATGGCTACACCTTC	CASSQYRFRRDRGRDYGYTF
TRBV2	TRBJ2-6	NA	TGTGCCACCGGTGGGGGGTTTGGGGCCAACGTCCTGACTTTC	CATGGGFGANVLTF
TRBV23-1	TRBJ2-2	TRBD1	TGCGCCAGCAGTCGGGGGACAGGGTTATTTGGCACCGGGGAGCTGTTTTTT	CASSRGTGLFGTGELFF
TRBV6-5	TRBJ1-1	TRBD1	TGTGCCAGCAGTCCAGGGGGTAACACTGAAGCTTTCTTT	CASSPGGNTEAFF
TRBV19	TRBJ2-7	NA	TGTGCCAGTAGTATAACCCAGGGTAGCTACGAGCAGTACTTC	CASSITQGSYEQYF
TRBV6-6	TRBJ2-7	TRBD1	TGTGCCAGCAGTTACACGAGAACAGGGGTTGGCGAGCAGTACTTC	CASSYTRTGVGEQYF
TRBV19	TRBJ2-3	NA	TGTGCCAGTAGGTCGGCTAGCAAGGCTACGCAGTATTTT	CASRSASKATQYF
TRBV5-1	TRBJ1-2	TRBD1	TGCGCCAGCAGCTTGAGTGGACAGGACTATGGCTACACCTTC	CASSLSGQDYGYTF
TRBV6-5	TRBJ2-7	TRBD1	TGTGCCAGCAGTTACGCCGGGACAGGGATATACGAGCAGTACTTC	CASSYAGTGIYEQYF
TRBV4-1	TRBJ2-7	NA	TGCGCCAGCAGCCAGTCAGGACAGCTGGTCGGTCCCTACGAGCAGTACTTC	CASSQSGQLVGPYEQYF
TRBV5-3	TRBJ1-1	NA	TGTGCCAGAAGCTTGGCAGGGTTTGTGTGGACTGAAGCTTTCTTT	CARSLAGFVWTEAFF
TRBV7-9	TRBJ2-2	TRBD1	TGTGCCAGCAGCTCGGGACAGGCCACCGGGGAGCTGTTTTTT	CASSSGQATGELFF
TRBV6-1	TRBJ1-2	TRBD1	TGTGCCAGCATTAATACAGGGGGCGCGGATGGCTACACCTTC	CASINTGGADGYTF
TRBV4-2	TRBJ1-1	NA	TGTGCCAGCAGCCAGGGGAGTTCGGGGGCTGAAGCTTTCTTT	CASSQGSSGAEAFF
TRBV7-9	TRBJ1-2	NA	TGTGCCAGCAGCTTAGCGACTCGGGGGGAAGACTATGGCTACACCTTC	CASSLATRGEDYGYTF
TRBV6-1	TRBJ2-7	TRBD1	TGTGCCTCCTCTTTGGGACAGGGGGCCTACGAGCAGTACTTC	CASSLGQGAYEQYF
TRBV7-2	TRBJ1-5	NA	TGTGCCAGCAGCCTACAGAGCAATCAGCCCCAGCATTTT	CASSLQSNQPQHF
TRBV5-5	TRBJ2-5	TRBD1	TGTGCCAGCAGCTTACAGGGGCAAGAGACCCAGTACTTC	CASSLQGQETQYF
TRBV19	TRBJ2-5	NA	TGTGCCAGTAGTATCGCAGGGGACCTGCAAACAGAGACCCAGTACTTC	CASSIAGDLQTETQYF
TRBV7-6	TRBJ2-7	NA	TGTGCCAGCAGCTTAGCGCGGGGCGAGCAGTACTTC	CASSLARGEQYF
TRBV7-2	TRBJ2-4	TRBD2	TGTGCCAGCAGCTTAGATCGCGGGAGCGGCATTCAGTACTTC	CASSLDRGSGIQYF
TRBV7-9	TRBJ2-5	TRBD1	TGTGCCAGCAGCCCCCGGGACAGGGGACAAGAGACCCAGTACTTC	CASSPRDRGQETQYF
TRBV7-2	TRBJ2-6	TRBD1	TGTGCCAGCAGCTTCCGACAGGGCACTGGGGCCAACGTCCTGACTTTC	CASSFRQGTGANVLTF
TRBV7-2	TRBJ2-5	NA	TGTGCCAGCAGCCGACTGTACCAAGAGACCCAGTACTTC	CASSRLYQETQYF
TRBV30	TRBJ2-3	TRBD2	TGTGCCTGGAGTGTACTTGGTGGGGGGGTAGGAGTAGGCACAGATACGCAGTATTTT	CAWSVLGGGVGVGTDTQYF
TRBV6-6	TRBJ1-5	NA	TGTGCCAGCAGTTACTCGAGCGGGGACGGAGGGCAGCCCCAGCATTTT	CASSYSSGDGGQPQHF
TRBV30	TRBJ1-5	NA	TGTGCCTGGAGTCTACCGGGAGCCATTCATCAGCCCCAGCATTTT	CAWSLPGAIHQPQHF
TRBV18	TRBJ1-1	NA	TGTGCCAGCTCACCACTGGAGAGTACTGAAGATTTCTTT	CASSPLESTEDFF
TRBV6-1	TRBJ1-1	TRBD1	TGTGCCAGCAGTGGGGACAGCCTTGAAGCTTTCTTT	CASSGDSLEAFF
TRBV11-2	TRBJ2-7	TRBD1	TGTGCCAGCAGCTTCCAGGGGGTGAAGTACTTC	CASSFQGVKYF
TRBV30	TRBJ2-2	NA	TGTGCCTGGAGTACCCCAGGGGCTCCTGGGGAGCTGTTTTTT	CAWSTPGAPGELFF
TRBV18	TRBJ2-5	NA	TGTGCCAGCTCACCATACAGCCAAGAGACCCAGTACTTC	CASSPYSQETQYF
TRBV30	TRBJ2-3	NA	TGTGCCTGGAGCCCAGGGTCTAGCACAGATACGCAGTATTTT	CAWSPGSSTDTQYF
TRBV19	TRBJ2-1	NA	TGTGCCAGTAGTCCCCAACTTCTCTACAATGAGCAGTTCTTC	CASSPQLLYNEQFF
TRBV11-3	TRBJ2-1	TRBD2	TGTGCCAGCAGCCGCGGGGGACTTACAACCAATGAGCAGTTCTTC	CASSRGGLTTNEQFF
TRBV29-1	TRBJ1-2	TRBD1	TGCAGCGTTGCTGGGACAGGCTATGGCTACACCTTC	CSVAGTGYGYTF